These 16 T cell receptor beta chains share one sample of origin, sequenced in a study of blood T cell repertoires in COVID-19 (dated by TCRdb to 2020 to 2022). Library generation was performed with the immunoSEQ multiplex PCR assay. TCRdb obtained this table from immuneACCESS and retained in-frame rearrangements with V and J assigned. These tables miss some clones; where compared with another copy, unresolved V genes account for less than half of the shortfall, and the remainder is unexplained. The sample table holds 190,000 or so clones, of which around 87% were seen once. The top ten hold 2% to 3% of the sample. The sample taken for sequencing was peripheral blood. These receptors all come from a man aged 35-49 years with active or convalescent COVID-19.

The J gene is TRBJ2-1, the V gene TRBV5-3; TRBD1 matches 12 bases. TRBV5-3 is identified as an open reading frame with a role that is uncertain. The CDR3 runs 16 residues. V trimming: 1 base; J trimming: 7 bases; junction bases outside the gene matches: 6. The CDR3 loop is CARSLPGTGGQNEQFF. The CDR3, as DNA: TGTGCCAGAAGCTTGCCCGGGACAGGGGGCCAGAATGAGCAGTTCTTC.

This chain links TRBV5-4 with TRBJ1-4, with 8 bases that match TRBD1. Germline V gene data show CDR1 as SGHNT and CDR2 as YYREEE (reference sequence). After removal of 4 bases from V and 5 bases from J, the junction contained 10 bases not matched to a gene. The CDR3 covers 16 residues. The CDR3 loop is CASSQDRATPNEKLFF. The CDR3 nucleotides are TGTGCCAGCAGCCAGGACAGGGCCACGCCCAATGAAAAACTGTTTTTT. The variable domain in full, completed from reference TRBV5-4 and TRBJ1-4, reads ETGVTQSPTHLIKTRGQQVTLRCSSQSGHNTVSWYQQALGQGPQFIFQYYREEENGRGNFPPRFSGLQFPNYSSELNVNALELDDSALYLCASSQDRATPNEKLFFGSGTQLSVL.

The chain combines TRBV9 with TRBJ1-5, with D uncertain. From germline, CDR1 is SGDLS and CDR2 YYNGEE. The CDR3 is made up of 15 amino acids. V shed 1 base and J shed 0 bases, with 8 bases lying between them. This CDR3 is CASSVFGDSNQPQHF. CDR3 bases: TGTGCCAGCAGCGTATTCGGTGATAGCAATCAGCCCCAGCATTTT.

J is TRBJ2-3 and V is TRBV5-1; tentatively, D is TRBD2 (6 bases). Germline-derived CDR1 and CDR2 are SGHRS and YFSETQ. This CDR3 is 16 amino acids long. V was clipped by 0 bases and J by 2 bases, with 13 bases between them. The CDR3: CASSLAGRGNTDTQYF. The CDR3 coding sequence is TGCGCCAGCAGCTTGGCGGGGCGGGGTAACACAGATACGCAGTATTTT.

The V gene is TRBV19, the J gene TRBJ1-5; TRBD1 matches at 9 bases. V was clipped by 5 bases and J by 4 bases; unmatched bases: 9. The V gene's germline CDR1 is LNHDA and CDR2 SQIVND (reference sequence). The CDR3 covers 16 residues. CDR3 region: CASSPNRGRGNQPQHF. CDR3 sequence (DNA): TGTGCCAGTAGTCCAAACAGGGGGCGCGGGAATCAGCCCCAGCATTTT.

This clone was seen only once. The CDR3 loop is CASSYRQVLGGTIYF. The CDR3 bases are TGTGCCAGCAGTTACCGACAGGTTCTGGGTGGCACCATATATTTT. The chain links TRBV6-5 to TRBJ1-3; the D gene is possibly TRBD1 (6 bases). This CDR3 spans 15 amino acids. Trimming cost V 2 bases and J 9 bases, with 17 bases left between them. The germline CDR1 and CDR2 sequences are MNHEY and SVGAGI.

This clone was seen once. V is TRBV4-2 and J is TRBJ1-5; 11 nucleotides agree with TRBD1. Germline trimming cut 5 bases from V and 5 bases from J; bases unmatched to any gene: 5. Germline assignment: CDR1 LGHNA and CDR2 YNFKEQ. This CDR3 region has 15 residues. CDR3 DNA sequence: TGTGCCAGCAGCTGGACAGGGGGCGCCGATCAGCCCCAGCATTTT. This gives the protein CASSWTGGADQPQHF.

The CDR3: CASSSIAGGLDNEQFF. DNA for the CDR3: TGTGCCAGCAGCTCCATAGCGGGGGGCCTTGACAATGAGCAGTTCTTC. The gene calls are TRBV11-2 and TRBJ2-1; 10 bases align to TRBD2. Germline trimming cut 4 bases from V and 5 bases from J; bases unmatched to any gene: 8. The CDR3 has 16 amino acids. Germline V gene lookup returns CDR1 SGHAT and CDR2 FQNNGV.

The rearrangement joins TRBV30 to TRBJ1-2; D gene ambiguous. The length of the CDR3 is 12 residues. Deletions cut 3 bases from V and 4 bases from J, with 9 bases between. The germline gives CDR1 GTSNPN, CDR2 SVGIG (reference sequence). The CDR3 loop is CAWSIKSYGYTF. CDR3 coding DNA: TGTGCCTGGAGCATTAAGAGCTATGGCTACACCTTC.

This rearrangement joins TRBV7-9 to TRBJ1-2, with D hard to call. Deletions cut 1 base from V and 4 bases from J, with 13 bases between. This CDR3 spans 15 amino acids. CDR1 SEHNR and CDR2 FQNEAQ come from the germline V gene (reference sequence). CDR3 DNA: TGTGCCAGCAGCTTAGGTGATTCCCACTTCTATGGCTACACCTTC. It codes for CASSLGDSHFYGYTF.

This chain joins TRBV6-5 and TRBJ1-2; 9 bases line up with TRBD1. CDR1 and CDR2 from the germline V gene are MNHEY and SVGAGI. V was clipped by 2 bases and J by 10 bases; unmatched bases: 8. The CDR3 length is 14 residues. The CDR3 spells CASSYLTGGRVYTF. CDR3 sequence (DNA): TGTGCCAGCAGTTACCTGACAGGGGGTCGCGTCTACACCTTC.

The rearrangement uses TRBV6-2 or TRBV6-3 and TRBJ1-2; a possible D gene is TRBD1 (5 bases). V was cut by 6 bases and J by 4 bases, with 9 bases left in between. The CDR3 extends over 12 amino acids. CDR1 and CDR2 (germline): MNHEY, SVGEGT. This chain's CDR3 is CASSPQVYGYTF. The CDR3 coding sequence is TGTGCCAGCAGCCCACAGGTCTATGGCTACACCTTC.

J is TRBJ1-4 and V is TRBV14; 9 nucleotides line up with TRBD1. V lost 5 bases to trimming and J lost 7 bases; unmatched junction nucleotides: 11. Looked up from germline, CDR1 is SGHDN and CDR2 is FVKESK. The CDR3 runs to 16 residues. Written as DNA, the CDR3 is TGTGCCAGCAGCGCCGGGACAGGGTATGGTGTTGAAAAACTGTTTTTT. Encoded protein: CASSAGTGYGVEKLFF.

CDR3 loop: CASSPGLAGARDTQYF. The DNA of the CDR3 is TGTGCCAGCAGCCCCGGACTAGCGGGGGCGCGAGATACGCAGTATTTT. The V call is TRBV7-2, the J call TRBJ2-3, with 13 bases lining up with TRBD2. CDR1 is SGHTA, CDR2 FQGNSA, per germline. V dropped 5 bases and J dropped 5; count of bases not matched to a gene: 7. The CDR3 is 16 amino acids. Supplemented by reference TRBV7-2 and TRBJ2-3, the full variable domain reads GAGVSQSPSNKVTEKGKDVELRCDPISGHTALYWYRQSLGQGLEFLIYFQGNSAPDKSGLPSDRFSAERTGGSVSTLTIQRTQQEDSAVYLCASSPGLAGARDTQYFGPGTRLTVL.

The genes are TRBV5-1 and TRBJ1-1; no reliable D call. This CDR3 contains 14 residues. Germline CDR1 and CDR2: SGHRS and YFSETQ. Trimming left V 4 bases short and J 6 bases short, with 16 bases between. The CDR3 sequence is CASSPRATGAEAFF. The CDR3 DNA reads as TGCGCCAGCAGCCCGAGGGCCACCGGCGCTGAAGCTTTCTTT.

This rearrangement joins TRBV11-2 to TRBJ1-5; a possible D gene is TRBD1 (6 bases). Trimming stripped 2 bases from V and 6 bases from J, with 14 bases between. CDR1 SGHAT and CDR2 FQNNGV come from the germline V gene. This CDR3 region has 15 residues. The CDR3 DNA sequence: TGTGCCAGCAGCTTATTAAGGGGGATCGGTCAGCCCCAGCATTTT. Translating it yields CASSLLRGIGQPQHF.